This entry is about one T cell receptor beta chain. No antigen is known for it. This same CDR3 is encoded by further DNA sequences in the sample. Study donors comprised healthy, HIV-negative adults devoid of recent acute infection or vaccination. This specimen comes from a study of shared clonotypes between healthy human individuals. The study, taken as a whole, reports: It was anticipated that sequencing depth would influence how many clonotypes donors shared. The genetic and exposure-history diversity represented was limited by few donors.

The CDR3 has 15 amino acids. The V gene lost 0 bases and the J gene lost 2 bases, with 8 bases spanning the gap. CDR1 and CDR2 (germline): MDHEN, SYDVKM. Across several immunoSEQ plates, the genomic DNA of each subset was split evenly. TCRdb keeps only in-frame clones here, not all; method: immunoSEQ multiplex PCR. The table has more than 900,000 clones, about 84% seen once. The sample consisted of memory CD4+ T cells from PBMCs. The subset here: CD45RA-negative fraction. V is TRBV28 and J is TRBJ1-5, with D possibly matching TRBD1 (5 bases). The sequence was obtained from a man in his late teens or twenties in good health. Some clones in this sample may be carry-over from other donors' samples. CDR3 residues: CASSLWEGGNQPQHF. The DNA for the CDR3 is TGTGCCAGCAGTTTATGGGAAGGGGGCAATCAGCCCCAGCATTTT.